This TCR beta chain was retrieved from a study of blood T cell repertoires in COVID-19. Study at large: The analysed material was cDNA or gDNA that came from T cells, B-cell-depleted T cells, or PBMCs.

The CDR3 covers 16 residues. Germline loops: CDR1 GTSNPN, CDR2 SVGIG (reference sequence). The junction had 9 bases not matched to a gene; V was cut back by 2 bases and J by 0 bases. The table lists this clone with a count of one. As handled by the study authors: Amplified reference gene primers provided the basis for estimating nucleated cell counts. TCRdb's copy holds only in-frame clones and misses some; the assay was immunoSEQ multiplex PCR. D and trimming were read from the DNA, whereas the V and J calls and clone size are those reported in that table. The sample carries 150,000 to 200,000 clones, 80% to 90% recorded once.

The chain employs TRBV30 and TRBJ1-1; 7 bases match TRBD1. The material sequenced was peripheral blood. The clonotype comes from a woman in her sixties with COVID-19, enrolled during active disease. The CDR3: CAWSNRGLPMNTEAFF. Here the CDR3 DNA reads TGTGCCTGGAGTAACAGGGGCCTACCCATGAACACTGAAGCTTTCTTT.